This entry lists 10 T cell receptor beta chains sequenced from one sample in a study of blood T cell repertoires in COVID-19. Libraries were prepared by immunoSEQ multiplex PCR; TCRdb keeps only in-frame clonotypes and omits some of them. The repertoire holds about 100,000 clones, with approximately 89% as singletons. The specimen was peripheral blood. The receptor set was obtained from a man aged 45-65 years with active COVID-19.

The chain recombines TRBV7-8 with TRBJ2-1; 10 bases are a match to TRBD2. V trimming: 2 bases; J trimming: 9 bases; junction bases outside the gene matches: 13. Germline CDR1 is SGHVS and CDR2 is FQNEAQ. The CDR3 runs 17 residues. CDR3 nucleotide sequence: TGTGCCAGCAGCTTACCCCAATATAGCGGGAGGTGGGTTGAGCAGTTCTTC. It specifies CASSLPQYSGRWVEQFF.

Turning to this clone: The same CDR3 is also encoded by other DNA sequences in this sample. This chain joins TRBV5-1 and TRBJ2-3; D is undetermined. V lost 0 bases, J lost 1 base, and 6 bases lay in between. The CDR3 runs 14 residues. Germline CDR1 SGHRS, CDR2 YFSETQ. CDR3: CASSLAGGTDTQYF. CDR3 DNA: TGCGCCAGCAGCTTGGCAGGCGGCACAGATACGCAGTATTTT.

This chain joins TRBV11-3 and TRBJ2-1, with TRBD1 identical over 7 bases. This CDR3 contains 14 residues. J lost 2 bases, V lost 4 bases, and 2 bases had no gene match. Germline V gene data show CDR1 as SGHNT and CDR2 as YENEEA. CDR3 residues: CASSSTGTYNEQFF. As DNA, the CDR3 is TGTGCCAGCAGCTCGACAGGGACCTACAATGAGCAGTTCTTC. Combining the CDR3 with reference TRBV11-3 and TRBJ2-1 gives the whole variable domain EAGVVQSPRYKIIEKKQPVAFWCNPISGHNTLYWYLQNLGQGPELLIRYENEEAVDDSQLPKDRFSAERLKGVDSTLKIQPAELGDSAVYLCASSSTGTYNEQFFGPGTRLTVL.

This chain connects TRBV25-1 to TRBJ2-1; D is ambiguous. The CDR3 has 15 amino acids. V was clipped by 3 bases and J by 4 bases, with 13 bases between them. Germline CDR1 is MGHDK and CDR2 is SYGVNS. CDR3: CASSDLGRLYNEQFF. The CDR3 nucleotides read TGTGCCAGCAGTGACCTAGGCAGACTGTACAATGAGCAGTTCTTC.

The chain employs TRBV27 and TRBJ2-2, with 15 bases aligning to TRBD2. The CDR3 has 19 residues. Unmatched junction bases numbered 5, after V lost 3 bases and J lost 0 bases. The germline gives CDR1 MNHEY, CDR2 SMNVEV (reference sequence). The CDR3, as DNA: TGTGCCAGCAGTTTTGTCGGGACTAGCGGGGGGACGAACACCGGGGAGCTGTTTTTT. As protein: CASSFVGTSGGTNTGELFF.

There are a few counts of this clone. The chain links TRBV28 to TRBJ2-7; no definite D call. The germline V gene encodes CDR1 MDHEN and CDR2 SYDVKM. CDR3 length: 13 residues. Trimming shortened V by 5 bases and J by 6 bases, and 14 bases separated the two germline ends. The CDR3 sequence: CASSPSAFVEQYF. In DNA form, the CDR3 reads TGTGCCAGCAGTCCCTCCGCGTTCGTCGAGCAGTACTTC.

CDR3 sequence (DNA): TGTGCCACCGCGGGGCGCGGGAACACTGAAGCTTTCTTT. Amino acid sequence: CATAGRGNTEAFF. The rearrangement uses TRBV12-3 or TRBV12-4 and TRBJ1-1; D may be TRBD1 (5 bases). The CDR3 loop spans 13 amino acids. Trimming removed 10 bases from V and 1 base from J, with 13 bases in between.

The rearrangement joins TRBV5-8 to TRBJ2-7; D remains ambiguous. Germline loops: CDR1 SGHTS, CDR2 YDEGEE. V gave up 3 bases and J gave up 2 bases, with 3 bases separating them. This CDR3 has 11 amino acids. CDR3 amino acids: CASSSAYEQYF. CDR3 bases: TGTGCCAGCAGCTCGGCCTACGAGCAGTACTTC.

The chain links TRBV24-1 to TRBJ2-1, with 9 bases fitting TRBD2. The CDR3 runs 18 residues. Per the germline V gene, CDR1 is KGHDR and CDR2 is SFDVKD. V was pared by 1 base and J by 8 bases, with 14 bases of the junction left unmatched. For the CDR3, the DNA is TGTGCCACCAGTGATTTAGGAGGGGAGGGACTAGCTTTCCATGAGCAGTTCTTC. Protein: CATSDLGGEGLAFHEQFF.

In its sample, this clone was seen once. This chain links TRBV27 with TRBJ1-6, with a possible D match to TRBD1 (5 bases). The V end was cut by 1 base, the J end by 7 bases, with 11 bases between. CDR1 and CDR2 from the germline V gene are MNHEY and SMNVEV (reference sequence). The CDR3 extends over 15 amino acids. The CDR3 region is CASSLWGGLNSPLHF. The DNA of the CDR3 is TGTGCCAGCAGTTTATGGGGGGGTTTAAATTCACCCCTCCACTTT.